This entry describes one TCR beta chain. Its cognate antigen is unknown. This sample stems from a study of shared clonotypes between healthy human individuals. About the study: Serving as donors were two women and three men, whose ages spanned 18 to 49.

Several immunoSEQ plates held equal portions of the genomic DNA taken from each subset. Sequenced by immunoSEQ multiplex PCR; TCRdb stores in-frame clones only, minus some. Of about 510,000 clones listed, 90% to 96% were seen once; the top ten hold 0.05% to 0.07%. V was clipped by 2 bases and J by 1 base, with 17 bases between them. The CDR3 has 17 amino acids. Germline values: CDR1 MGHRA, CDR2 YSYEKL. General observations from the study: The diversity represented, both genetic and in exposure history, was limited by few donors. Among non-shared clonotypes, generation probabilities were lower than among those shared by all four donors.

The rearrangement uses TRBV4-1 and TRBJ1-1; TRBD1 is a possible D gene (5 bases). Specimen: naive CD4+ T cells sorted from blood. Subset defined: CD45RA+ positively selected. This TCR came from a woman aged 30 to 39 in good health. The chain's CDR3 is CASSQHLGRGENTEAFF. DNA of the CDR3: TGCGCCAGCAGCCAACACCTAGGAAGGGGCGAGAACACTGAAGCTTTCTTT.